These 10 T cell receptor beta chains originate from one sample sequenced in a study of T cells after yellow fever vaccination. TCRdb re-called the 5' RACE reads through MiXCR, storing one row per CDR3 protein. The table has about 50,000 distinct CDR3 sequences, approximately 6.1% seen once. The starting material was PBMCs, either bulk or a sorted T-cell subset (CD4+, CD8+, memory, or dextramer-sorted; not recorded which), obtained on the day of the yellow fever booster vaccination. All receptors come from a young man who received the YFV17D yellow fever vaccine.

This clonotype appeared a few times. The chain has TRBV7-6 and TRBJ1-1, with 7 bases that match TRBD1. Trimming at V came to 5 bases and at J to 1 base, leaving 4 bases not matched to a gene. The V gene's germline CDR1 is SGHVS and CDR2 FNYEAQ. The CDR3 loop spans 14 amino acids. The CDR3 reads CASSPGQRNTEAFF. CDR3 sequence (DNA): TGTGCCAGCAGCCCGGGACAGAGGAACACTGAAGCTTTCTTT.

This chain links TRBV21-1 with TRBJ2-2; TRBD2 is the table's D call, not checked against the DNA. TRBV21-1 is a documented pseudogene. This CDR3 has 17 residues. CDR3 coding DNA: TGTGCCAGCATCACAAGGGACAGACCCTCCCGCACCGGGGAGCTGTTTTTT. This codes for CASITRDRPSRTGELFF.

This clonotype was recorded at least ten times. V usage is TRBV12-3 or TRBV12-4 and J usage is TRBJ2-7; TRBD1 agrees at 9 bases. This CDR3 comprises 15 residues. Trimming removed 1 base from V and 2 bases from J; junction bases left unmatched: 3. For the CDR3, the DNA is TGTGCCAGCAGTTTAGTTGGGACAGGGCCCTACGAGCAGTACTTC. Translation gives CASSLVGTGPYEQYF.

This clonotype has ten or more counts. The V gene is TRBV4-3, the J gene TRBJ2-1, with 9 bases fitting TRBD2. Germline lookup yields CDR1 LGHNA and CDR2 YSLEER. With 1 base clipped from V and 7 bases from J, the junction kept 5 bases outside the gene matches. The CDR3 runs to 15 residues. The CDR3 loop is CASSQVSGGRNEQFF. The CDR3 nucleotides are TGCGCCAGCAGCCAAGTGAGCGGGGGGAGAAATGAGCAGTTCTTC.

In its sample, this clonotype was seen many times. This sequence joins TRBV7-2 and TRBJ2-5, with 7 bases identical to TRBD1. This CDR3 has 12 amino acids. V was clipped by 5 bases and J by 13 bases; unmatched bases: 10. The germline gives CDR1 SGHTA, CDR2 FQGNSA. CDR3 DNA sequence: TGTGCCAGCAGCCCCAACCGGGACAGCCCGTACTTC. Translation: CASSPNRDSPYF.

Written as DNA, the CDR3 is TGTGCCAGTAACGAAGGGTTCAACTATGGCTACACCTTC. Its protein is CASNEGFNYGYTF. J is TRBJ1-2 and V is TRBV19, with D unresolved. Germline assignment: CDR1 LNHDA and CDR2 SQIVND (reference sequence). There are 13 residues in the CDR3. The ends were cut back, 7 bases at V and 2 bases at J, with 11 bases in the middle.

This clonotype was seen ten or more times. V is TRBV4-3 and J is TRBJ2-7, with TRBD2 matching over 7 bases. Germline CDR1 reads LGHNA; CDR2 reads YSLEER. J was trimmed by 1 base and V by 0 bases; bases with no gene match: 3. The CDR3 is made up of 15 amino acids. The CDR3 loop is CASSQESGGSYEQYV. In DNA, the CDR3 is TGCGCCAGCAGCCAAGAGTCCGGGGGGTCCTACGAGCAGTACGTC.

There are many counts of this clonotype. CDR3 in amino acids: CATVGRRYMNSPLHF. The CDR3 DNA reads as TGTGCCACCGTGGGCCGGCGATATATGAATTCACCCCTCCACTTT. J is TRBJ1-6 and V is TRBV6-5; D gene unclear. Germline V gene data show CDR1 as MNHEY and CDR2 as SVGAGI. Trimming took off 10 bases at V and 7 bases at J, with 20 bases between the two ends. The CDR3 contains 15 residues.

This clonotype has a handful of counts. CDR3 nucleotides: TGTGCCACCAGTGATCCCACAGGGGGTAAAAACATTCAGTACTTC. Translated: CATSDPTGGKNIQYF. The chain joins TRBV24-1 to TRBJ2-4, with TRBD1 identical over 8 bases. The CDR3 has 15 residues. V shed 3 bases and J 4 bases; nucleotides not matched to a gene: 4. Germline CDR1 and CDR2: KGHDR and SFDVKD.

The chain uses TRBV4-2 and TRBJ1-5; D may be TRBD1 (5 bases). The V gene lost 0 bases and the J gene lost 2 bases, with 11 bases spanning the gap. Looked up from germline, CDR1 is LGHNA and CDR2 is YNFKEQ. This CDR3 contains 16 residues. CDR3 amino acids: CASSQDAGVGNQPQHF. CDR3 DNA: TGTGCCAGCAGCCAAGATGCGGGGGTGGGCAATCAGCCCCAGCATTTT.